This is a list of T cell receptor beta chains from one sample in a study of CD8 T cells in ankylosing spondylitis. TCRdb re-called the 5' RACE reads through MiXCR, storing one row per CDR3 protein. Among about 35,000 distinct CDR3 sequences listed, 10% to 13% were seen once. The sample was blood, either unsorted or a sorted T cell fraction (not recorded which). The receptors come from a male donor with ankylosing spondylitis or in good health (not recorded which). Both conserved end residues are part of each CDR3. Each record gives: D gene, J gene, V gene, clone size, CDR3 DNA, CDR3 protein. The D gene is left open where the match is weak. Clone size, where shown, is once, few, many, or a class for clones that have expanded.

TRBD2	TRBJ2-1	TRBV3-1	many	TGTGCCAGCAGCCAAGACCCCCTGATGGGAGGGAGGGCCTCGGACGAGCAGTTCTTC	CASSQDPLMGGRASDEQFF
.	TRBJ2-7	TRBV29-1	.	TGCAGCGTGGGGTACGGGACGGATACCTACGAGCAGTACTTC	CSVGYGTDTYEQYF
TRBD1	TRBJ2-7	TRBV24-1	many	TGTGCCACCAGTGATGATACAGGGGGCGAGCAGTACTTC	CATSDDTGGEQYF
.	TRBJ1-2	TRBV7-2	many	TGTGCCAGCAGCCCCAACCCGGCTTCTCTCTATGGCTACACCTTC	CASSPNPASLYGYTF
TRBD1	TRBJ2-2	TRBV12-3/TRBV12-4	many	TGTGCCAGCAGTTTATTCTCAGGGGGCTACACCGGGGAGCTGTTTTTT	CASSLFSGGYTGELFF
.	TRBJ2-4	TRBV15	many	TGTGCCACCAGCAGTGAGGCCAAAAACATTCAGTACTTC	CATSSEAKNIQYF
TRBD2	TRBJ2-5	TRBV11-2	many	TGTGCCAGCAGCTTAGAGGGACTAGCGGGAGGTATGGAAGAGACCCAGTACTTC	CASSLEGLAGGMEETQYF
TRBD1	TRBJ2-1	TRBV20-1	.	TGCAGCGCCCTTTGGGACAGTTACAATGAGCAGTTCTTC	CSALWDSYNEQFF
.	TRBJ1-1	TRBV6-2/TRBV6-3	.	TGTGCCAGCAGTCGTCGGCAGGGGTATTTCGCTGAAGCTTTCTTT	CASSRRQGYFAEAFF
TRBD2	TRBJ2-3	TRBV4-3	many	TGCGCCAGCAGCCAAGAGCCAGCGGGAGGGACAGATACGCAGTATTTT	CASSQEPAGGTDTQYF
TRBD2	TRBJ2-3	TRBV11-1	many	TGTGCCAGCAGCCCGTCAATTTACGGGAGGGCCGACACAGATACGCAGTATTTT	CASSPSIYGRADTDTQYF
TRBD2	TRBJ2-3	TRBV29-1	few	TGCAGCGTTGGAAGCGGGGGGGGCACAGATACGCAGTATTTT	CSVGSGGGTDTQYF
.	TRBJ2-1	TRBV7-8	many	TGTGCCAGCAGCTCCTCCGCGGGGCGGGATTACCCTAACAATGAGCAGTTCTTC	CASSSSAGRDYPNNEQFF
.	TRBJ1-1	TRBV20-1	many	TGCAGTGCTAGAGATGCGCGGAGGGGGGGCACTGAAGCTTTCTTT	CSARDARRGGTEAFF
.	TRBJ2-2	TRBV25-1	many	TGTGCCAGCAGTGAAGGACGACCGAACACCGGGGAGCTGTTTTTT	CASSEGRPNTGELFF
TRBD2	TRBJ2-1	TRBV4-1	many	TGCGCCAGCAGCCAAGAGGGGGGCTCGCTAGCGGGTAATGAGCAGTTCTTC	CASSQEGGSLAGNEQFF
.	TRBJ2-1	TRBV9	many	TGTGCCAGCAGCGTATTGGCTGGAACCTACAATGAGCAGTTCTTC	CASSVLAGTYNEQFF
.	TRBJ2-1	TRBV7-2	.	TGTGCCAGCAGCTTAGGGCGGTCCCTAGCGAGGAATGAGCAGTTCTTC	CASSLGRSLARNEQFF